What follows is one T cell receptor (beta chain) and its context. The data stem from a study of blood T cell repertoires in COVID-19. This CDR3 is built from 14 residues. The J segment lost 8 bases and the V segment lost 2 bases, leaving 6 bases of the junction unmatched. The germline gives CDR1 SEHNR, CDR2 FQNEAQ (reference sequence). Libraries were prepared by immunoSEQ multiplex PCR; TCRdb keeps only in-frame clonotypes and omits some of them. The sample records more than 250,000 clones, about four fifths being singletons. The sequence was collected from a man aged 35-49 years who had been exposed to COVID-19. V usage is TRBV7-9 and J usage is TRBJ2-1; TRBD2 matches at 7 bases. The specimen was PBMCs or T cells enriched from blood (not recorded which). CDR3 DNA: TGTGCCAGCAGCTTATCCGGGACTACCTATGAGCAGTTCTTC. It yields the protein CASSLSGTTYEQFF.